This T cell receptor beta chain was retrieved from a study of PD-L1 blockade in urothelial cancer. The protocol was immunoSEQ multiplex PCR, while the TCRdb copy is restricted to in-frame clones and leaves out a portion. The sample has just over 50,000 clones; 60% to 85% are singletons. This sample comprised PBMCs, obtained around atezolizumab (anti-PD-L1) treatment. The TCR was taken from a man between 65 and 80 years old with urothelial cancer.

The CDR3 coding sequence is TGTGCCAGCAGCCTGATTGGGGGGGCGTTTAATGAGCAGTTCTTC. It codes for CASSLIGGAFNEQFF. The J gene is TRBJ2-1, the V gene TRBV9; TRBD2 is a possible D gene (7 bases). The CDR3 consists of 15 residues. Trimming removed 4 bases at V and 7 bases at J, with 18 bases between. Germline CDR1 SGDLS, CDR2 YYNGEE.